The 16 T cell receptor beta chains reported below all come from one sample, sequenced in a study of control samples from healthy donors and cancer patients. Some clones are missing from TCRdb's copy, which holds only in-frame ones; the method was immunoSEQ multiplex PCR. The sample records some 140,000 clones, roughly 92% being singletons. The sample taken for sequencing was blood. These receptors were obtained from a man aged 25 to 40 in good health.

The chain combines TRBV2 with TRBJ2-4; maybe TRBD1 (6 bases). CDR1 SNHLY and CDR2 FYNNEI come from the germline V gene. The CDR3 loop spans 15 amino acids. V was trimmed by 0 bases and J by 4 bases, leaving 10 bases between them. CDR3 nucleotides: TGTGCCAGCAGTGAAGCACTAGGGGGTAAAAACATTCAGTACTTC. This gives the protein CASSEALGGKNIQYF.

V is TRBV1 and J is TRBJ2-3; the table's D gene call, TRBD2, was not cross checked with the DNA. TRBV1 is a known pseudogene. CDR3 length: 20 residues. The CDR3 DNA reads TGCACCAGCAGCCAAGATGTTCGACTAGCTCCCTTCCTCCCCGCAGATACGCAGTATTTT. Its translation is CTSSQDVRLAPFLPADTQYF.

The chain couples TRBV20-1 to TRBJ2-1; D gene uncertain. V dropped 3 bases and J dropped 0 bases, with 18 bases sitting between them. This CDR3 has 17 amino acids. Germline CDR1 DFQATT, CDR2 SNEGSKA (reference sequence). The CDR3 coding sequence is TGCAGTGCTAGTCAGAACATCCCTATCCGCTCCTACAATGAGCAGTTCTTC. Protein sequence: CSASQNIPIRSYNEQFF.

The table lists this clone with a few counts. The chain links TRBV7-9 to TRBJ2-7, with 10 bases fitting TRBD2. The CDR3 spans 15 residues. V lost 1 base, J lost 7 bases, and 7 bases stayed unmatched. Germline CDR1 is SEHNR and CDR2 is FQNEAQ (reference sequence). CDR3: CASSLVSGRAGEQYF. In DNA form, the CDR3 reads TGTGCCAGCAGCTTAGTGAGCGGGAGGGCCGGTGAGCAGTACTTC.

This chain uses TRBV7-2 with TRBJ1-5; D call uncertain. Germline V gene data show CDR1 as SGHTA and CDR2 as FQGNSA. V was clipped by 0 bases and J by 4 bases, with 7 bases between them. This CDR3 spans 14 amino acids. For the CDR3, the DNA is TGTGCCAGCAGCTTAGCGAACAGAAATCAGCCCCAGCATTTT. Translating gives CASSLANRNQPQHF.

V gene TRBV19 combines with J gene TRBJ2-4, with TRBD1 matching 8 bases. Germline V CDR1 and CDR2: LNHDA, SQIVND (reference sequence). V gave up 7 bases and J gave up 0 bases; unmatched junction bases: 17. This CDR3 is built from 19 residues. The CDR3 DNA follows: TGTGCCAGTACGAACAGGGGGACCGGGACTGACATAGCCAAAAACATTCAGTACTTC. Protein: CASTNRGTGTDIAKNIQYF.

The chain employs TRBV30 and TRBJ1-5; D is unresolved. The germline V and J ends were trimmed by 2 bases and 4 bases, with 15 bases remaining between them. Germline V CDR1 and CDR2: GTSNPN, SVGIG (reference sequence). The CDR3 is 15 amino acids. CDR3 nucleotide sequence: TGTGCCTGGAGTTTTGGCCACACGACGAATCAGCCCCAGCATTTT. This codes for CAWSFGHTTNQPQHF.

This clone was seen only once. The genes are TRBV27 and TRBJ1-1; 7 bases agree with TRBD1. Per the germline V gene, CDR1 is MNHEY and CDR2 is SMNVEV (reference sequence). Unmatched junction bases numbered 6, after V lost 5 bases and J lost 3 bases. The CDR3 covers 14 residues. The DNA of the CDR3 is TGTGCCAGCAGTAGCAGGGGGGTGTACACTGAAGCTTTCTTT. Translation gives CASSSRGVYTEAFF.

This rearrangement joins TRBV30 to TRBJ2-6; D tentatively fits TRBD1 or TRBD2 (5 bases each). This CDR3 spans 20 amino acids. CDR1 is GTSNPN and CDR2 is SVGIG in the germline V gene (reference sequence). V lost 0 bases and J lost 4, with 25 bases in between. The CDR3 loop reads CAWSVISPRDVIAGANVLTF. CDR3 DNA: TGTGCCTGGAGTGTAATCAGTCCCCGGGACGTAATTGCGGGGGCCAACGTCCTGACTTTC. The full variable domain, completed using reference TRBV30 and TRBJ2-6, is SQTIHQWPATLVQPVGSPLSLECTVEGTSNPNLYWYRQAAGRGLQLLFYSVGIGQISSEVPQNLSASRPQDRQFILSSKKLLLSDSGFYLCAWSVISPRDVIAGANVLTFGAGSRLTVL.

The rearrangement uses TRBV24-1 and TRBJ1-1; a weak D match, TRBD1 (5 bases). Germline loops: CDR1 KGHDR, CDR2 SFDVKD. Trimming pared 4 bases from V and 5 bases from J, leaving 16 bases between. This CDR3 comprises 15 residues. CDR3 in amino acids: CATSEGAGGSTEAFF. The CDR3 coding sequence is TGTGCCACCAGTGAAGGGGCAGGAGGTTCTACTGAAGCTTTCTTT.

V and J are TRBV29-1 and TRBJ1-5; unclear D gene. Germline CDR1 and CDR2: SQVTM and ANQGSEA. CDR3 size: 15 residues. Trimming cost V 6 bases and J 0 bases, with 15 bases left between them. CDR3 sequence reads: CSVSPVVYSNQPQHF. CDR3 bases: TGCAGCGTCTCTCCGGTGGTTTATAGCAATCAGCCCCAGCATTTT. Full variable domain (remainder filled in from reference TRBV29-1 and TRBJ1-5): SAVISQKPSRDICQRGTSLTIQCQVDSQVTMMFWYRQQPGQSLTLIATANQGSEATYESGFVIDKFPISRPNLTFSTLTVSNMSPEDSSIYLCSVSPVVYSNQPQHFGDGTRLSIL.

This clone has only a few counts. The chain links TRBV29-1 to TRBJ1-2; TRBD1 is a possible D gene (6 bases). The CDR3 runs 15 residues. The germline CDR1 and CDR2 sequences are SQVTM and ANQGSEA. Trimming cost V 6 bases and J 4 bases, with 21 bases left between them. CDR3 region: CSVPGDTSAFYGYTF. CDR3 nucleotide sequence: TGCAGCGTCCCCGGGGACACATCCGCTTTCTATGGCTACACCTTC. The whole variable domain, filled in from reference TRBV29-1 and TRBJ1-2, reads SAVISQKPSRDICQRGTSLTIQCQVDSQVTMMFWYRQQPGQSLTLIATANQGSEATYESGFVIDKFPISRPNLTFSTLTVSNMSPEDSSIYLCSVPGDTSAFYGYTFGSGTRLTVV.

V is TRBV28 and J is TRBJ1-5, with D maybe TRBD1 (6 bases). This CDR3 is built from 18 residues. Looked up from germline, CDR1 is MDHEN and CDR2 is SYDVKM. Trimming shortened V by 2 bases and J by 0 bases, and 17 bases separated the two germline ends. CDR3 sequence reads: CASSLRGGPGYSNQPQHF. In DNA, the CDR3 is TGTGCCAGCAGTTTAAGGGGGGGCCCTGGATATAGCAATCAGCCCCAGCATTTT.

V usage is TRBV28 and J usage is TRBJ2-2; D might be TRBD1 (6 bases). The ends were cut back, 2 bases at V and 0 bases at J, with 19 bases in the middle. There are 19 residues in the CDR3. Germline-derived CDR1 and CDR2 are MDHEN and SYDVKM. The CDR3, as DNA: TGTGCCAGCAGTTTAATAAGTGCCAGGGGTCCCACGAACACCGGGGAGCTGTTTTTT. Translation: CASSLISARGPTNTGELFF.

The chain combines TRBV6-5 with TRBJ1-6; tentatively, D is TRBD1 (6 bases). The CDR3 covers 14 residues. Trimming took 11 bases from V and 6 from J, leaving 17 bases between them. The germline gives CDR1 MNHEY, CDR2 SVGAGI. The DNA for the CDR3 is TGTGCCCACGCTCGGGGGGCTCGTAATTCACCCCTCCACTTT. Protein: CAHARGARNSPLHF.

This chain joins TRBV5-1 and TRBJ2-1, with 8 bases that match TRBD1. The CDR3 contains 15 residues. Germline values: CDR1 SGHRS, CDR2 YFSETQ. The junction had 6 bases not matched to a gene; V was cut back by 4 bases and J by 3 bases. CDR3 nucleotides: TGCGCCAGCAGCGGGCCGGGACAGGACTACAATGAGCAGTTCTTC. This gives the protein CASSGPGQDYNEQFF.